The 7 T cell receptor beta chains below were found in one sample sequenced in a study of cytomegalovirus exposure and HLA in healthy donors. Primers for the PCR totalled 60 Vbeta and 13 Jbeta. Sequencing was performed with immunoSEQ multiplex PCR; in TCRdb, only in-frame clones are kept and a portion is missing. The repertoire holds approximately 76,000 clones, roughly 85% seen once, with 2.5% in the top ten. Sequencing was performed on PBMCs. These receptors originate from a man aged 30 to 39 in good health and CMV-seronegative.

The chain couples TRBV7-2 to TRBJ2-1; TRBD2 matches 8 bases. V trimming: 4 bases; J trimming: 4 bases; junction bases outside the gene matches: 12. CDR1 SGHTA and CDR2 FQGNSA come from the germline V gene. This CDR3 has 17 residues. CDR3 sequence: CASSSKHRAGGYNEQFF. The DNA for the CDR3 is TGTGCCAGCAGCTCCAAGCACCGGGCGGGAGGTTACAATGAGCAGTTCTTC.

The rearrangement joins TRBV19 to TRBJ1-3; 8 bases are shared with TRBD1. CDR1 and CDR2 (germline): LNHDA, SQIVND (reference sequence). With 6 bases clipped from V and 2 bases from J, the junction kept 3 bases outside the gene matches. The CDR3 spans 14 residues. As DNA, the CDR3 is TGTGCCAGTAGGTGGACAGGGACTGGAAACACCATATATTTT. As protein: CASRWTGTGNTIYF.

The chain links TRBV6-6 to TRBJ2-7; no reliable D call. The CDR3 has 15 amino acids. The germline V gene has CDR1 MNHNY and CDR2 SVGAGI (reference sequence). Trimming took 8 bases from V and 3 from J, leaving 20 bases between them. The chain's CDR3 is CASQKERGTLYEQYF. The CDR3 region has the DNA TGTGCCAGCCAGAAGGAGAGAGGAACCCTCTACGAGCAGTACTTC.

The genes are TRBV10-2 and TRBJ1-5; D is ambiguous. V lost 2 bases and J 0 bases, leaving 5 bases between the germline ends. This CDR3 is built from 14 residues. Germline loops: CDR1 WSHSY, CDR2 SAAADI. For the CDR3, the DNA is TGCGCCAGCAGTGAGGGGCTTAGCAATCAGCCCCAGCATTTT. It yields the protein CASSEGLSNQPQHF.

The DNA of the CDR3 is TGTGCCAGCAGCCAAGATTCGGGGGGAGTTGGGGCCAACGTCCTGACTTTC. Translating gives CASSQDSGGVGANVLTF. The chain employs TRBV4-2 and TRBJ2-6, with 7 bases lining up with TRBD2. V was pared by 0 bases and J by 3 bases, with 5 bases of the junction left unmatched. This CDR3 has 17 amino acids. Germline V gene lookup returns CDR1 LGHNA and CDR2 YNFKEQ.

The chain has TRBV4-1 and TRBJ1-3; D not certain. The CDR3 spans 12 residues. Germline V gives CDR1 MGHRA, CDR2 YSYEKL. V gave up 0 bases and J gave up 9 bases, with 6 bases separating them. CDR3 loop: CASSQEAGTIYF. In DNA, the CDR3 is TGCGCCAGCAGCCAAGAGGCAGGCACCATATATTTT.

This clone was detected only once. The V call is TRBV30, the J call TRBJ1-5; unclear D gene. CDR3 size: 13 residues. The germline V and J ends were trimmed by 0 bases and 4 bases, with 7 bases remaining between them. Germline assignment: CDR1 GTSNPN and CDR2 SVGIG (reference sequence). The CDR3 protein is CAWSVSVNQPQHF. CDR3 nucleotide sequence: TGTGCCTGGAGTGTGTCCGTGAATCAGCCCCAGCATTTT.